The source of this T cell receptor (beta chain) is a study of metastatic and nonmetastatic thyroid tumors. TCRdb re-called the PCR reads via MiXCR. Counted here are under 30,000 clones, 20% to 25% occurring once; the ten biggest clones make up about 30%. The germline V gene encodes CDR1 SGHRS and CDR2 YFSETQ. The length of the CDR3 is 15 residues. Deletions cut 0 bases from V and 4 bases from J, with 12 bases between. This clone has a count of ten or more. Patients were all untreated before their thyroid surgery. This clonotype was obtained from a male donor with papillary thyroid cancer or a benign thyroid nodule (not recorded which). Some clones in this sample may be carry-over from other donors' samples. The sequenced sample was blood. The rearrangement uses TRBV5-1 and TRBJ2-3; D remains ambiguous. CDR3 bases: TGCGCCAGCAGCTTGGAAGGGCAGTTAGCAGATACGCAGTATTTT. Translation gives CASSLEGQLADTQYF.